The 26 T cell receptor beta chains reported below all come from one sample, sequenced in a study of human T cells and chemical hapten exposure. TCRdb reprocessed the RACE reads with MiXCR, giving one entry per CDR3 protein. The sample shows roughly 54,000 distinct CDR3 sequences, around 10% of them seen only once. The time point denotes: patch test 2, 6 weeks after DPC sensitization. Treatment defined: therapeutic diphenylcyclopropenone sensitization with weekly scalp DPC. Here the sequenced sample was whole blood, taken in connection with sensitization to the hapten diphenylcyclopropenone (DPC). The receptors come from a woman between 45 and 65 years old with alopecia areata. Some clones in this sample may be carry-over from other donors' samples.

This clonotype was observed many times. The rearrangement joins TRBV27 to TRBJ1-2; D gene ambiguous. Between the trimmed V and J ends, which lost 4 bases and 5 bases, there was a span of 17 bases. The CDR3 has 15 amino acids. Germline CDR1 reads MNHEY; CDR2 reads SMNVEV (reference sequence). CDR3 region: CASSYSGRGGYGYTF. In nucleotides, the CDR3 is TGTGCCAGCAGTTACTCTGGACGAGGAGGATATGGCTACACCTTC.

This clonotype was counted at least ten times. J is TRBJ1-6 and V is TRBV20-1, with D maybe TRBD1 (5 bases). The length of the CDR3 is 14 residues. Germline V gives CDR1 DFQATT, CDR2 SNEGSKA (reference sequence). V lost 6 bases and J lost 8, with 17 bases in between. CDR3: CSAPGRGLDSPLHF. CDR3 coding DNA: TGCAGTGCCCCAGGCCGGGGGTTGGATTCACCCCTCCACTTT.

This clonotype was seen a handful of times. This chain connects TRBV20-1 to TRBJ2-7, with 7 bases aligning to TRBD1. V lost 0 bases to trimming and J lost 6 bases; unmatched junction nucleotides: 17. From germline, CDR1 is DFQATT and CDR2 SNEGSKA (reference sequence). The CDR3 covers 17 residues. CDR3 DNA sequence: TGCAGTGCTAGAGATCCCAAGACAGGTCAAAGGACAGGCGAGCAGTACTTC. Amino acid sequence: CSARDPKTGQRTGEQYF.

The chain combines TRBV11-2 with TRBJ2-7; 7 positions match TRBD1. Germline assignment: CDR1 SGHAT and CDR2 FQNNGV. This CDR3 is built from 15 residues. V shed 2 bases and J 2 bases; nucleotides not matched to a gene: 6. CDR3 amino acids: CASSLNRGAAYEQYF. The CDR3 DNA reads as TGTGCCAGCAGCTTAAACAGGGGAGCAGCCTACGAGCAGTACTTC.

The V gene is TRBV6-2 or TRBV6-3, the J gene TRBJ1-2, with a possible D match to TRBD1 (5 bases). Germline CDR1 and CDR2: MNHEY and SVGEGT. The V end was cut by 10 bases, the J end by 4 bases, with 19 bases between. CDR3 size: 14 residues. The CDR3 DNA sequence: TGTGCCACGTGCCGGGACGGGATCGGCTATGGCTACACCTTC. Translated, it gives CATCRDGIGYGYTF.

This clonotype was observed a handful of times. The chain combines TRBV20-1 with TRBJ2-5; 12 bases fit TRBD2. J lost 7 bases, V lost 5 bases, and 17 bases had no gene match. Looked up from germline, CDR1 is DFQATT and CDR2 is SNEGSKA (reference sequence). The CDR3 is 17 amino acids. This CDR3 reads CSAPQMGLAGGPLTQYF. CDR3 nucleotides: TGCAGTGCTCCCCAAATGGGTCTAGCGGGGGGGCCATTGACCCAGTACTTC.

The sample holds a few counts of this clonotype. The chain recombines TRBV7-6 with TRBJ2-2; D unclear. The CDR3 sequence is 14 residues long. Germline V lookup: CDR1 SGHVS, CDR2 FNYEAQ. Trimming stripped 6 bases from V and 0 bases from J, with 8 bases between. Here the CDR3 DNA reads TGTGCCAGCAGTTATGCCGCGAACACCGGGGAGCTGTTTTTT. Amino acid sequence: CASSYAANTGELFF.

V gene TRBV6-2 or TRBV6-3 combines with J gene TRBJ1-4, with D unresolved. V lost 7 bases to trimming and J lost 2 bases, with 11 bases between them. This CDR3 is built from 14 residues. Germline V lookup: CDR1 MNHEY, CDR2 SVGEGT. CDR3 amino acids: CASKDSGTNEKLFF. The CDR3 DNA sequence: TGTGCCAGCAAGGATAGCGGTACTAATGAAAAACTGTTTTTT.

This clonotype was found many times. The V gene is TRBV29-1, the J gene TRBJ1-1; 7 nucleotides align to TRBD1. The CDR3 spans 12 residues. Germline V lookup: CDR1 SQVTM, CDR2 ANQGSEA. The ends lost 7 bases at V and 1 base at J; junction bases unmatched: 3. The CDR3 nucleotides read TGCAGCGGATGGGACAGGAACACTGAAGCTTTCTTT. Its protein is CSGWDRNTEAFF.

In its sample, this clonotype was seen many times. The chain recombines TRBV7-2 with TRBJ1-6, with a weak D call TRBD1 (6 bases). V lost 5 bases, J lost 11 bases, and 16 bases lay in between. Germline V gives CDR1 SGHTA, CDR2 FQGNSA. The CDR3 has 14 residues. The CDR3 loop is CASSPGADFPPLHF. CDR3 in DNA: TGTGCCAGCAGCCCGGGGGCGGATTTTCCACCCCTCCACTTT. Looking up the rest from reference TRBV7-2 and TRBJ1-6 gives the full variable domain: GAGVSQSPSNKVTEKGKDVELRCDPISGHTALYWYRQSLGQGLEFLIYFQGNSAPDKSGLPSDRFSAERTGGSVSTLTIQRTQQEDSAVYLCASSPGADFPPLHFGNGTRLTVT.

V gene TRBV7-9 combines with J gene TRBJ2-7; TRBD1 matches at 8 bases. There are 14 residues in the CDR3. The V segment lost 1 base and the J segment 3 bases; nucleotides outside the gene matches: 2. CDR1 is SEHNR, CDR2 FQNEAQ, per germline (reference sequence). In DNA, the CDR3 is TGTGCCAGCAGCTTAGGGACAGGGTACTACGAGCAGTACTTC. As protein: CASSLGTGYYEQYF. Full variable domain (remainder filled in from reference TRBV7-9 and TRBJ2-7): DTGVSQNPRHKITKRGQNVTFRCDPISEHNRLYWYRQTLGQGPEFLTYFQNEAQLEKSRLLSDRFSAERPKGSFSTLEIQRTEQGDSAMYLCASSLGTGYYEQYFGPGTRLTVT.

The CDR3 DNA reads as TGTGCCAGCAGCAACAGTGGGACTAGCGGGAGGGCCTACAATGAGCAGTTCTTC. The encoded protein is CASSNSGTSGRAYNEQFF. V is TRBV9 and J is TRBJ2-1; 16 nucleotides line up with TRBD2. The CDR3 runs 18 residues. The germline gives CDR1 SGDLS, CDR2 YYNGEE. V lost 4 bases and J lost 2; bases outside the gene matches: 6.

The chain links TRBV7-6 to TRBJ2-6; D remains ambiguous. V gave up 6 bases and J gave up 4 bases, with 10 bases separating them. Germline CDR1 is SGHVS and CDR2 is FNYEAQ. The CDR3 is 14 residues long. This CDR3 reads CASSSVVGANVLTF. The CDR3 DNA sequence: TGTGCCAGCAGTTCAGTAGTAGGGGCCAACGTCCTGACTTTC.

This clonotype was counted many times. The chain combines TRBV10-3 with TRBJ2-6; D may be TRBD1 (6 bases). V was trimmed by 9 bases and J by 1 base, leaving 16 bases between them. Germline lookup yields CDR1 ENHRY and CDR2 SYGVKD. The CDR3 is 16 amino acids. CDR3 loop: CAIAPTGLSGANVLTF. In nucleotides, the CDR3 is TGTGCCATTGCGCCGACAGGCCTTTCTGGGGCCAACGTCCTGACTTTC.

This clonotype occurred many times. This sequence joins TRBV28 and TRBJ1-1; D is unclear. V was shortened by 3 bases and J by 1 base, with 6 bases between the two germline ends. Germline V gene data show CDR1 as MDHEN and CDR2 as SYDVKM. The CDR3 is made up of 13 amino acids. In nucleotides, the CDR3 is TGTGCCAGCAGTTTCTTTGAGAACACTGAAGCTTTCTTT. Protein sequence: CASSFFENTEAFF.

This clonotype has a count of ten or more. The J gene is TRBJ2-1, the V gene TRBV11-3, with TRBD1 matching over 7 bases. The CDR3 spans 15 residues. V shed 6 bases, J shed 3 bases, and the junction held 8 bases outside the gene matches. Germline V CDR1 and CDR2: SGHNT, YENEEA. The CDR3 sequence: CASSRQGSGYNEQFF. CDR3 DNA: TGTGCCAGCAGTAGACAGGGATCGGGCTACAATGAGCAGTTCTTC.

This clonotype was recorded a few times. The chain has TRBV12-3 or TRBV12-4 and TRBJ2-2; 7 bases fit TRBD1. Trimming took 5 bases from V and 8 from J; bases not matched to a gene: 8. This CDR3 has 14 amino acids. CDR3 in DNA: TGTGCCAGCAGTCAGATACAGGGGCCTGGGGAGCTGTTTTTT. Protein product: CASSQIQGPGELFF.

The genes are TRBV2 and TRBJ2-3, with D possibly being TRBD1 (6 bases). CDR1 and CDR2 from the germline V gene are SNHLY and FYNNEI. The V gene lost 1 base and the J gene lost 5 bases, with 13 bases spanning the gap. The CDR3 runs to 15 residues. CDR3: CASSEDVGAGDTQYF. CDR3 nucleotides: TGTGCCAGCAGTGAAGACGTGGGGGCCGGAGATACGCAGTATTTT. Combining the CDR3 with reference TRBV2 and TRBJ2-3 gives the whole variable domain EPEVTQTPSHQVTQMGQEVILRCVPISNHLYFYWYRQILGQKVEFLVSFYNNEISEKSEIFDDQFSVERPDGSNFTLKIRSTKLEDSAMYFCASSEDVGAGDTQYFGPGTRLTVL.

The sample holds a few counts of this clonotype. CDR3 protein: CASSFVTGGFWADTQYF. The CDR3 DNA is TGTGCCAGCAGCTTCGTCACAGGGGGCTTTTGGGCAGATACGCAGTATTTT. The V gene is TRBV7-9, the J gene TRBJ2-3; TRBD1 aligns across 9 bases. The V gene end was trimmed by 3 bases and the J gene end by 4 bases; junction bases not matched to a gene: 11. Germline V gene data show CDR1 as SEHNR and CDR2 as FQNEAQ (reference sequence). The CDR3 is made up of 17 amino acids. The variable domain in full, completed from reference TRBV7-9 and TRBJ2-3, reads DTGVSQNPRHKITKRGQNVTFRCDPISEHNRLYWYRQTLGQGPEFLTYFQNEAQLEKSRLLSDRFSAERPKGSFSTLEIQRTEQGDSAMYLCASSFVTGGFWADTQYFGPGTRLTVL.

The sample holds a few counts of this clonotype. V usage is TRBV5-1 and J usage is TRBJ1-1; D not resolved. This CDR3 region has 13 residues. The germline V and J ends were trimmed by 5 bases and 1 base, with 9 bases remaining between them. From germline, CDR1 is SGHRS and CDR2 YFSETQ. The chain's CDR3 is CASRAQENTEAFF. The CDR3, as DNA: TGCGCCAGCAGGGCCCAGGAGAACACTGAAGCTTTCTTT.

This clonotype appeared a few times. The chain links TRBV6-6 to TRBJ2-2; no firm D call. With 0 bases removed from V and 5 bases from J, the gap between germline ends came to 10 bases. The CDR3 loop spans 15 amino acids. CDR1 is MNHNY, CDR2 SVGAGI, per germline (reference sequence). CDR3 nucleotide sequence: TGTGCCAGCAGTTACTCGGGGATCCAGACCGGGGAGCTGTTTTTT. The encoded protein is CASSYSGIQTGELFF.

This clonotype was observed at least ten times. This rearrangement joins TRBV18 to TRBJ2-7; D is ambiguous. Trimming pared 0 bases from V and 1 base from J, leaving 4 bases between. This CDR3 has 13 residues. CDR1 and CDR2 (germline): KGHSH, LQKENI. As DNA, the CDR3 is TGTGCCAGCTCACCACCAGGTTCCTACGAGCAGTACTTC. Protein product: CASSPPGSYEQYF.

This clonotype was detected many times. The rearrangement uses TRBV7-8 and TRBJ2-2, with D perhaps TRBD1 (6 bases). V shed 7 bases and J shed 1 base, with 16 bases lying between them. This CDR3 is built from 16 residues. In germline, CDR1 is SGHVS, CDR2 FQNEAQ. Here the CDR3 reads CASILQGVLNTGELFF. Written as DNA, the CDR3 is TGTGCCAGCATCCTACAGGGAGTACTGAACACCGGGGAGCTGTTTTTT.

This sequence joins TRBV27 and TRBJ2-5, with unresolved D. The ends were cut back, 2 bases at V and 2 bases at J, with 12 bases in the middle. The CDR3 covers 15 residues. Looked up from germline, CDR1 is MNHEY and CDR2 is SMNVEV (reference sequence). The CDR3 DNA sequence: TGTGCCAGCAGTTTAAACGTGAACCTACAAGAGACCCAGTACTTC. As protein: CASSLNVNLQETQYF.

This clonotype was counted once. The junction does not match germline at one end; this may be a read error. The chain has TRBV7-6 and TRBJ1-1, with unresolved D. The V gene's germline CDR1 is SGHVS and CDR2 FNYEAQ. The CDR3 spans 12 residues. The CDR3 loop is CVSSPYSGEAFF. The CDR3, as DNA: TGTGTCAGCAGCCCGTACAGTGGTGAAGCTTTCTTT. Using reference TRBV7-6 and TRBJ1-1 for the parts outside the CDR3, the full variable domain is GAGVSQSPRYKVTKRGQDVALRCDPISGHVSLYWYRQALGQGPEFLTYFNYEAQQDKSGLPNDRFSAERPEGSISTLTIQRTEQRDSAMYRCVSSPYSGEAFFGQGTRLTVV.

This clonotype has at least ten counts. The DNA of the CDR3 is TGTGCCAGCAGTGAATTAGCCGAGGGGAAACTGTTTTTT. As protein: CASSELAEGKLFF. The chain recombines TRBV6-1 with TRBJ1-4; maybe TRBD1 (5 bases). The ends were cut back, 2 bases at V and 11 bases at J, with 12 bases in the middle. In germline, CDR1 is MNHNS, CDR2 SASEGT. This CDR3 is 13 amino acids long.